The sequence of this TCR beta chain was determined in a study of identical twins' blood T cells. Overall study: Some 12 libraries, six alpha and six beta, gave about 49 million reads. Study-wide results and limits: Environmental influences on twin similarity could not be excluded. Twins shared about as many clonotypes as their cloneset sizes predicted.

This clonotype was seen a handful of times. Its antigen is currently unknown. V lost 6 bases and J lost 0; bases outside the gene matches: 8. The CDR3 is made up of 17 amino acids. A previously described protocol, modified, built RNA-based TCR cDNA libraries. TCRdb itself ran the 5' RACE reads through MiXCR, one entry per CDR3 protein. Of roughly 340,000 distinct CDR3 sequences listed, more than 25% were seen once; the top ten hold 5.5% to 6.5%. This TCR was recovered from a woman aged 18-49 years in good health. This sequence joins TRBV12-3 or TRBV12-4 and TRBJ2-1, with 10 nucleotides matching TRBD2. Sequenced material: PBMCs. This chain's CDR3 is CASRGGTSDLSYNEQFF. For the CDR3, the DNA is TGTGCCAGCAGGGGAGGGACTAGCGACCTCTCCTACAATGAGCAGTTCTTC.